One sample yielded the 20 T cell receptor beta chains listed below, sequenced in a study of blood T cells in healthy people across ages. Primers used in a second PCR of about 7 to 12 cycles were a sample-barcoded 5' primer and a J-beta primer mix. TCRdb redid the calling of the 5' RACE reads with MiXCR, one entry per CDR3 protein. Of over 700,000 distinct CDR3 sequences in the sample, approximately 53% were seen once. The sequenced material came from blood. The source of these receptors is an elderly man in good health.

This clonotype has more than one count but fewer than ten. J is TRBJ1-4 and V is TRBV15; the match to TRBD1 covers 12 bases. The CDR3 covers 18 residues. The V segment lost 3 bases and the J segment 3 bases; nucleotides outside the gene matches: 8. Germline V gene lookup returns CDR1 LNHNV and CDR2 YYDKDF (reference sequence). CDR3 in amino acids: CATSRARDRGRPNEKLFF. As DNA, the CDR3 is TGTGCCACCAGCAGGGCCCGGGACAGGGGGCGCCCTAATGAAAAACTGTTTTTT. Full variable domain (remainder filled in from reference TRBV15 and TRBJ1-4): DAMVIQNPRYQVTQFGKPVTLSCSQTLNHNVMYWYQQKSSQAPKLLFHYYDKDFNNEADTPDNFQSRRPNTSFCFLDIRSPGLGDTAMYLCATSRARDRGRPNEKLFFGSGTQLSVL.

The V gene is TRBV20-1, the J gene TRBJ1-2; 8 nucleotides match TRBD1. Germline assignment: CDR1 DFQATT and CDR2 SNEGSKA (reference sequence). This CDR3 has 11 residues. CDR3 sequence: CRVDRAYGYTF. Written as DNA, the CDR3 is TGCAGAGTGGACAGGGCCTATGGCTACACCTTC.

This clonotype appeared a few times. The rearrangement links TRBV7-9 to TRBJ1-5, with D perhaps matching TRBD1 (5 bases). CDR1 and CDR2 from the germline V gene are SEHNR and FQNEAQ (reference sequence). CDR3 size: 13 residues. Trimming shortened V by 2 bases and J by 10 bases, and 12 bases separated the two germline ends. For the CDR3, the DNA is TGTGCCAGCAGCTTATCATCGGGGACCCCCCAGCATTTT. Translating it yields CASSLSSGTPQHF.

The chain links TRBV20-1 to TRBJ1-2, with TRBD1 identical over 11 bases. The ends lost 5 bases at V and 5 bases at J; junction bases unmatched: 7. The CDR3 has 14 residues. Germline V gene lookup returns CDR1 DFQATT and CDR2 SNEGSKA (reference sequence). The CDR3, as DNA: TGCAGTGCTGACCTCGGACAGGGGGCATATGGCTACACCTTC. This gives the protein CSADLGQGAYGYTF.

The gene calls are TRBV29-1 and TRBJ2-7; 7 bases are a match to TRBD2. Germline-derived CDR1 and CDR2 are SQVTM and ANQGSEA. The CDR3 is made up of 14 amino acids. V shed 4 bases, J shed 5 bases, and the junction held 11 bases outside the gene matches. CDR3 sequence reads: CSVAWLAETDEQYF. For the CDR3, the DNA is TGCAGCGTTGCTTGGCTAGCGGAGACGGACGAGCAGTACTTC.

The rearrangement joins TRBV20-1 to TRBJ2-7; the D gene is possibly TRBD2 (7 bases). The CDR3 loop spans 16 amino acids. The germline V gene has CDR1 DFQATT and CDR2 SNEGSKA (reference sequence). The germline V and J ends were trimmed by 3 bases and 1 base, with 19 bases remaining between them. The CDR3 nucleotides read TGCAGTGCTAGCTCTGCGGGGGCCCCAAAGTCCTACGAGCAGTACTTC. It translates to CSASSAGAPKSYEQYF.

The gene calls are TRBV6-6 and TRBJ2-4; D unclear. The germline CDR1 and CDR2 sequences are MNHNY and SVGAGI (reference sequence). CDR3 size: 15 residues. The V end lost 2 bases, the J end lost 0 bases, and 8 bases lay between the germline ends. The CDR3, as DNA: TGTGCCAGCAGTTACAGGGAACTAGCCAAAAACATTCAGTACTTC. It specifies CASSYRELAKNIQYF.

This chain links TRBV6-1 with TRBJ2-6, with 9 bases lining up with TRBD1. V trimming: 6 bases; J trimming: 1 base; junction bases outside the gene matches: 10. The germline gives CDR1 MNHNS, CDR2 SASEGT. The CDR3 loop spans 18 amino acids. The chain's CDR3 is CASRNDRGVSSGANVLTF. CDR3 coding DNA: TGTGCCAGCAGGAATGACAGGGGGGTTAGTTCTGGGGCCAACGTCCTGACTTTC.

This sequence joins TRBV7-9 and TRBJ2-7; TRBD1 or TRBD2 may be the D gene (5 bases each). This CDR3 is built from 15 residues. Trimming took 5 bases from V and 7 from J, leaving 21 bases between them. The germline CDR1 and CDR2 sequences are SEHNR and FQNEAQ (reference sequence). CDR3 region: CASSNRDPSHNEQYF. CDR3 coding DNA: TGTGCCAGCAGCAACCGGGACCCTTCCCACAATGAGCAGTACTTC.

The rearrangement links TRBV2 to TRBJ2-7; 11 bases are a match to TRBD2. CDR1 and CDR2 (germline): SNHLY, FYNNEI. V trimming: 2 bases; J trimming: 2 bases; junction bases outside the gene matches: 14. CDR3 length: 19 residues. The CDR3 reads CASSERWLAGGTSPYEQYF. The CDR3 region has the DNA TGTGCCAGCAGTGAACGTTGGCTAGCGGGAGGCACCTCCCCCTACGAGCAGTACTTC.

The rearrangement links TRBV2 to TRBJ2-4; D remains ambiguous. Germline V gene sequence: CDR1 SNHLY, CDR2 FYNNEI. The CDR3 extends over 19 amino acids. The V gene lost 3 bases and the J gene lost 0 bases, with 21 bases spanning the gap. Here the CDR3 reads CASSDGPLLDKLAKNIQYF. In DNA form, the CDR3 reads TGTGCCAGCAGTGACGGTCCACTACTCGATAAATTAGCCAAAAACATTCAGTACTTC. The whole variable domain, remainder taken from reference TRBV2 and TRBJ2-4, is EPEVTQTPSHQVTQMGQEVILRCVPISNHLYFYWYRQILGQKVEFLVSFYNNEISEKSEIFDDQFSVERPDGSNFTLKIRSTKLEDSAMYFCASSDGPLLDKLAKNIQYFGAGTRLSVL.

The chain carries TRBV11-2 and TRBJ2-5; 9 bases agree with TRBD2. The J segment lost 1 base and the V segment lost 1 base, leaving 13 bases of the junction unmatched. Germline values: CDR1 SGHAT, CDR2 FQNNGV. CDR3 length: 19 residues. The CDR3, as DNA: TGTGCCAGCAGCTTAGCCCTCAGCGGAGCGGGAGGTTCCCAAGAGACCCAGTACTTC. Translated, it gives CASSLALSGAGGSQETQYF.

V gene TRBV4-2 combines with J gene TRBJ2-6; D may correspond to TRBD1 or TRBD2 (6 bases each). CDR1 and CDR2 from the germline V gene are LGHNA and YNFKEQ. This CDR3 has 17 residues. V lost 5 bases and J 0 bases, leaving 14 bases between the germline ends. This CDR3 is CASSSEGGASGANVLTF. The CDR3 nucleotides read TGTGCCAGCAGCTCCGAGGGGGGAGCCTCTGGGGCCAACGTCCTGACTTTC.

V usage is TRBV7-6 and J usage is TRBJ2-3; D not resolved. This CDR3 contains 17 residues. The V end lost 0 bases, the J end lost 0 bases, and 13 bases lay between the germline ends. The germline CDR1 and CDR2 sequences are SGHVS and FNYEAQ. The CDR3, as DNA: TGTGCCAGCAGCTTAGCGGGCAGCTCATTTAGCACAGATACGCAGTATTTT. It yields the protein CASSLAGSSFSTDTQYF. Using reference TRBV7-6 and TRBJ2-3 for the parts outside the CDR3, the full variable domain is GAGVSQSPRYKVTKRGQDVALRCDPISGHVSLYWYRQALGQGPEFLTYFNYEAQQDKSGLPNDRFSAERPEGSISTLTIQRTEQRDSAMYRCASSLAGSSFSTDTQYFGPGTRLTVL.

V and J are TRBV29-1 and TRBJ1-1; the D is unclear. Trimming stripped 4 bases from V and 1 base from J, with 7 bases between. CDR3 length: 12 amino acids. Germline CDR1 reads SQVTM; CDR2 reads ANQGSEA. As DNA, the CDR3 is TGCAGCGTTGGGGTGGAGAACACTGAAGCTTTCTTT. Translation: CSVGVENTEAFF.

This clonotype was found many times. This chain links TRBV7-2 with TRBJ2-7, with unresolved D. The CDR3 has 13 amino acids. Trimming removed 8 bases from V and 7 bases from J, with 18 bases in between. Per germline, CDR1 SGHTA and CDR2 FQGNSA. In DNA form, the CDR3 reads TGTGCCAGCCTAGAAGATCCTACGACGGAGCAGTACTTC. This gives the protein CASLEDPTTEQYF.

V is TRBV5-1 and J is TRBJ2-1; D unclear. The CDR3 spans 15 residues. Trimming removed 0 bases at V and 4 bases at J, with 11 bases between. The germline CDR1 and CDR2 sequences are SGHRS and YFSETQ. The CDR3, as DNA: TGCGCCAGCAGCTTGGCACTCGGTGGTTACAATGAGCAGTTCTTC. Translation: CASSLALGGYNEQFF.

The chain couples TRBV20-1 to TRBJ2-4, with 10 bases that match TRBD2. The end of the DNA is better explained by TRBJ2-7, so the J call may be wrong. Germline V lookup: CDR1 DFQATT, CDR2 SNEGSKA (reference sequence). There are 15 residues in the CDR3. CDR3 sequence (DNA): TGCAGTGCTAGGGTGCCTAGCGGGAGAACGGACGAGCAGTACTTC. It yields the protein CSARVPSGRTDEQYF.

The rearrangement links TRBV7-2 to TRBJ1-2; 9 bases are shared with TRBD1. Germline trimming cut 5 bases from V and 5 bases from J; bases unmatched to any gene: 9. The CDR3 length is 15 residues. Germline CDR1 and CDR2: SGHTA and FQGNSA. CDR3 region: CASSQSQGAHYGYTF. The CDR3 nucleotides are TGTGCCAGCAGCCAATCACAGGGGGCGCATTATGGCTACACCTTC.

This clonotype was detected only once. V usage is TRBV9 and J usage is TRBJ2-5; 7 nucleotides match TRBD1. The closer fit of TRBJ2-7 to the DNA end suggests the J call may be wrong. Germline V gene sequence: CDR1 SGDLS, CDR2 YYNGEE. The CDR3 has 15 amino acids. Here the CDR3 reads CASSDTGIGGHEQYF. CDR3 DNA: TGTGCCAGCAGCGACACCGGGATAGGGGGCCACGAGCAGTACTTC.